This T cell receptor beta chain was obtained from a study of T-cell memory formation after mild COVID-19. Per the germline V gene, CDR1 is MGHRA and CDR2 is YSYEKL. The junction had 4 bases not matched to a gene; V was cut back by 0 bases and J by 3 bases. CDR3 length equals 15 residues. Overall study findings and caveats: Clones that contracted clustered mainly in CM and EM if CD4+ and in EMRA if CD8+.

In the case of this clonotype: Its antigen is as yet unknown.

TCRdb analysed the 5' RACE reads with MiXCR anew, one entry per CDR3 protein. The sample carries 450,000 or so distinct CDR3 sequences, approximately 25% recorded once. The V gene is TRBV4-1, the J gene TRBJ2-5; 7 bases are shared with TRBD1. The source is an adult woman who had mild COVID-19 (a few samples of this study predate the infection). Cell type and time point are not known. The source material was PBMCs or a T cell subset sorted from them (not recorded which). The DNA of the CDR3 is TGCGCCAGCAGCCAAGATCCCGGGACAGAAGAGACCCAGTACTTC. This encodes CASSQDPGTEETQYF.